This T cell receptor (beta chain) came from a study of response to subunit inactivated influenza vaccine. This clonotype was counted only a few times. Its specificity is not known. The V end lost 0 bases, the J end lost 0 bases, and 15 bases lay between the germline ends. Germline values: CDR1 SQVTM, CDR2 ANQGSEA. The CDR3 totals 18 residues. MiXCR was run by TCRdb on the RT-PCR reads, yielding one entry per CDR3 protein. In the table there are roughly 710,000 distinct CDR3 sequences, 12% to 15% of which are singletons. Findings and caveats of the study: Few new T cells, the authors suggested, are recruited by each seasonal influenza vaccination.

The specimen was PBMCs from blood, collected 14 to 15 days before vaccination. The V gene is TRBV29-1, the J gene TRBJ2-6; D unresolved. The source is a middle-aged man who received an inactivated influenza vaccine. The CDR3 coding sequence is TGCAGCGTTGAAGATGCGAAAGGTGCTTTCTCTGGGGCCAACGTCCTGACTTTC. Encoded protein: CSVEDAKGAFSGANVLTF.